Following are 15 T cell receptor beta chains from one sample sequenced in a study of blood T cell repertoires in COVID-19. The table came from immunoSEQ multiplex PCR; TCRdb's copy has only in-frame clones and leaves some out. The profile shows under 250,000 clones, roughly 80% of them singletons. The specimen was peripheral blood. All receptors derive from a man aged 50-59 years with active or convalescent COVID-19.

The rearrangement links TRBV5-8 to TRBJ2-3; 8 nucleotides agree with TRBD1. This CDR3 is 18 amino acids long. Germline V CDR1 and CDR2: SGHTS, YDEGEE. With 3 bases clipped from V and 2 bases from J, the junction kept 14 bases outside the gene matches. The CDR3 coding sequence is TGTGCCAGCAGCTCCGGACAGGGTTCGAGGGTGTACACAGATACGCAGTATTTT. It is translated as CASSSGQGSRVYTDTQYF.

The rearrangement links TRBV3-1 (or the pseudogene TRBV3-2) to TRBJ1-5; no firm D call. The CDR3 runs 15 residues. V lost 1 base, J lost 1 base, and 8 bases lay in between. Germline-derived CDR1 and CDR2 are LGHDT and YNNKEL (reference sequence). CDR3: CASSQAGYSNQPQHF. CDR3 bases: TGTGCCAGCAGCCAAGCGGGGTACAGCAATCAGCCCCAGCATTTT.

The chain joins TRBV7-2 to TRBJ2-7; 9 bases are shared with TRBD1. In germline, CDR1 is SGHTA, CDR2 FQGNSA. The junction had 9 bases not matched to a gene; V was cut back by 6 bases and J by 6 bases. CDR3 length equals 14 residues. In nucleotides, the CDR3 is TGTGCCAGCAGTCAAACAGGGGGCGCGGGCGAGCAGTACTTC. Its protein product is CASSQTGGAGEQYF.

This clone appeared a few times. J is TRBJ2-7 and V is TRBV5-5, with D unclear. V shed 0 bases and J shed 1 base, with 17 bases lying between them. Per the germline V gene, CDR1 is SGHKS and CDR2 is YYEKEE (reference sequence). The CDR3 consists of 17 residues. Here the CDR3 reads CASSLANQWAPSYEQYF. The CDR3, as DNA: TGTGCCAGCAGCTTGGCCAATCAATGGGCCCCTTCCTACGAGCAGTACTTC.

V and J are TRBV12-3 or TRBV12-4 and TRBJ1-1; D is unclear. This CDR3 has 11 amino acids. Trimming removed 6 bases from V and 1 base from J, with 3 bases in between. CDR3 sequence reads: CASSKNTEAFF. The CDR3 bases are TGTGCCAGCAGCAAGAACACTGAAGCTTTCTTT.

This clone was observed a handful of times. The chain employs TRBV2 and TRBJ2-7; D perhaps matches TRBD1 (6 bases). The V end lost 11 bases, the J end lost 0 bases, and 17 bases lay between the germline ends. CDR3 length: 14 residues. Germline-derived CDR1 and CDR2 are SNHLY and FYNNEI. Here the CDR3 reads CAGSRTVNSYEQYF. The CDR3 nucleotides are TGTGCCGGTAGCCGGACAGTAAACTCCTACGAGCAGTACTTC.

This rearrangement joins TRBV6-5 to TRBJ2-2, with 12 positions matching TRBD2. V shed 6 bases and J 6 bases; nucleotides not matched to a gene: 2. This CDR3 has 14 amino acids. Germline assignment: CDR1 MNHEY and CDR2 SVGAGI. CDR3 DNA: TGTGCCAGCAGGACTAGCGGGGGATCCGGGGAGCTGTTTTTT. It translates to CASRTSGGSGELFF.

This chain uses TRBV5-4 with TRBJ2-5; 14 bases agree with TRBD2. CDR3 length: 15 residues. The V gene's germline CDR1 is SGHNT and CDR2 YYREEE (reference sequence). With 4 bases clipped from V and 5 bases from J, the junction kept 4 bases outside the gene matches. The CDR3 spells CASSGGLAGVETQYF. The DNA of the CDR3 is TGTGCCAGCAGCGGGGGACTAGCGGGGGTGGAGACCCAGTACTTC.

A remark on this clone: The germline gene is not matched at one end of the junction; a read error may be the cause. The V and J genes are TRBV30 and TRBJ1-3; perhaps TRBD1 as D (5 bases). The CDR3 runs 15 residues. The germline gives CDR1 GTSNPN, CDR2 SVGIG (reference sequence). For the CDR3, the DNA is TGTGCCTGGAGCGGGCAGGGCGTTCCTGGAAGCACCATATATTTT. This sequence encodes CAWSGQGVPGSTIYF. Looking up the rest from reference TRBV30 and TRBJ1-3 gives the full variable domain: SQTIHQWPATLVQPVGSPLSLECTVEGTSNPNLYWYRQAAGRGLQLLFYSVGIGQISSEVPQNLSASRPQDRQFILSSKKLLLSDSGFYLCAWSGQGVPGSTIYFGEGSWLTVV.

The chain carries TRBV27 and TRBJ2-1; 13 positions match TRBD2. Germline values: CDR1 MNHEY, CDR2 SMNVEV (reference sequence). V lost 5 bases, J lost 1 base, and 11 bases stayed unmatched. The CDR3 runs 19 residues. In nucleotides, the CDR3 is TGTGCCAGCAGTCCGATTACCGGGACTAGCGGGAAATCCTACAATGAGCAGTTCTTC. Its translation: CASSPITGTSGKSYNEQFF.

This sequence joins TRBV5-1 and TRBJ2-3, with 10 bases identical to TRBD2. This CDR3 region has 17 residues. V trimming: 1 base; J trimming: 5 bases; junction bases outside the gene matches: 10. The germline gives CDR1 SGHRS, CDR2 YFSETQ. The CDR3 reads CASSLLPVAGGGDTQYF. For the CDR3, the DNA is TGCGCCAGCAGCTTGCTCCCAGTAGCGGGGGGAGGAGATACGCAGTATTTT. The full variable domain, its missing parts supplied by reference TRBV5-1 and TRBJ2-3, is KAGVTQTPRYLIKTRGQQVTLSCSPISGHRSVSWYQQTPGQGLQFLFEYFSETQRNKGNFPGRFSGRQFSNSRSEMNVSTLELGDSALYLCASSLLPVAGGGDTQYFGPGTRLTVL.

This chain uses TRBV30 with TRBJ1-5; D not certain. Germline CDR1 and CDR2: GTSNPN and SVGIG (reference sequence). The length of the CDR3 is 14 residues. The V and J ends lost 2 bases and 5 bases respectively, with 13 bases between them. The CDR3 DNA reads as TGTGCCTGGAGTATGGGCCTACAAGATCAGCCCCAGCATTTT. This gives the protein CAWSMGLQDQPQHF.

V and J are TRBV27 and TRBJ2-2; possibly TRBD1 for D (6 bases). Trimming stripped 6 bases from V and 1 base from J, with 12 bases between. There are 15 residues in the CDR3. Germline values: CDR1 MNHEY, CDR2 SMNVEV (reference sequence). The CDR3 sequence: CASSLRGLNTGELFF. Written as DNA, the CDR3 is TGTGCCAGCAGCCTCAGGGGATTGAACACCGGGGAGCTGTTTTTT.

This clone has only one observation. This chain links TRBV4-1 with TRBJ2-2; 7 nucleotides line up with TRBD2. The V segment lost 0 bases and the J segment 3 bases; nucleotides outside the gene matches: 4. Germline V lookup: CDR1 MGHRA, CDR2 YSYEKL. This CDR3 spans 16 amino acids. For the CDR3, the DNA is TGCGCCAGCAGCCAAGAGGGCGGGGGATACACCGGGGAGCTGTTTTTT. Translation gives CASSQEGGGYTGELFF.

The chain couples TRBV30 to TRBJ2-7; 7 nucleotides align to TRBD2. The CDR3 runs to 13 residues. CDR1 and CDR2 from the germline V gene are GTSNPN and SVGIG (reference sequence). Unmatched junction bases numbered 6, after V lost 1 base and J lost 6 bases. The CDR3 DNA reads TGTGCCTGGAGTGAGCGGGACTATGGCGAGCAGTACTTC. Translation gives CAWSERDYGEQYF.